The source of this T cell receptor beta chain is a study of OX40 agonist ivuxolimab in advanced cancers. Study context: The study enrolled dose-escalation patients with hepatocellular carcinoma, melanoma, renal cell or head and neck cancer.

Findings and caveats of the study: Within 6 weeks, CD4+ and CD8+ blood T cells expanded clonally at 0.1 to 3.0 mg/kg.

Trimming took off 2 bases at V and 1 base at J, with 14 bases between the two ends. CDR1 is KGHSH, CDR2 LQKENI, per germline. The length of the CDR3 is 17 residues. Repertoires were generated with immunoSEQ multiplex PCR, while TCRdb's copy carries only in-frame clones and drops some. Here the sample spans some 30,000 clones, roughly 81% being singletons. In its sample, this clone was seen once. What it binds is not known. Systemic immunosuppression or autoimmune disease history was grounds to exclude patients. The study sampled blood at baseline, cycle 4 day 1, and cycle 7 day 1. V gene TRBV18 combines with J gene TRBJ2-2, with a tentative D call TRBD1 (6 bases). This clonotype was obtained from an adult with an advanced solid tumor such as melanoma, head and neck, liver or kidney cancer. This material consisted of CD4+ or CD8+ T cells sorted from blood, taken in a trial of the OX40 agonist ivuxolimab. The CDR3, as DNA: TGTGCCAGCTCACCAGGCGCGACAGGAGTGAACACCGGGGAGCTGTTTTTT. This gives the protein CASSPGATGVNTGELFF.